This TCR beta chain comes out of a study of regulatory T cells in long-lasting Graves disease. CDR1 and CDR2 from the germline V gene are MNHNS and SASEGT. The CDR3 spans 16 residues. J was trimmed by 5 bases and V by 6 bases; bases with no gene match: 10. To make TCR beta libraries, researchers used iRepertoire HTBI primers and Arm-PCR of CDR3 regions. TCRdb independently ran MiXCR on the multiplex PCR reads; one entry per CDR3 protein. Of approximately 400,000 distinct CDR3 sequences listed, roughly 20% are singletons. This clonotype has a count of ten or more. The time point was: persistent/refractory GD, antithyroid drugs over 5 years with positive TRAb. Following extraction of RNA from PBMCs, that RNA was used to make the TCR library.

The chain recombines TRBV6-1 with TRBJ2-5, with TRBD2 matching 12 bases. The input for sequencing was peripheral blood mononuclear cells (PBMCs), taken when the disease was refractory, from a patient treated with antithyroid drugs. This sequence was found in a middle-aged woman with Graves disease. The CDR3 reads CASSPNTLAGGETQYF. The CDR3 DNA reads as TGTGCCAGCAGCCCGAATACTCTAGCGGGAGGGGAGACCCAGTACTTC.